This note documents a single T cell receptor (beta chain) sequence. The antigen is undetermined. The data originate from a study of cytomegalovirus exposure and HLA in healthy donors. The study's findings and limits: The only immune exposure information that was available was CMV serostatus. V- and J-gene trimming of TCR beta was linked (in a later analysis) to a missense DCLRE1C variant.

V lost 1 base, J lost 4 bases, and 22 bases stayed unmatched. Germline values: CDR1 SGHRS, CDR2 YFSETQ. CDR3 length: 21 amino acids. Amplification used 60 Vbeta primers and 13 Jbeta primers. Repertoires were generated with immunoSEQ multiplex PCR, while TCRdb's copy carries only in-frame clones and drops some. The table has about 190,000 clones, approximately 79% seen once; the top ten hold more than 6%. The sequence was obtained from a man aged 35 to 55 in good health and CMV-seropositive. V usage is TRBV5-1 and J usage is TRBJ2-3; the match to TRBD1 covers 9 bases. The specimen was PBMCs. CDR3 region: CASSLNRWWGQGSGIPDTQYF. In nucleotides, the CDR3 is TGCGCCAGCAGCTTGAATAGGTGGTGGGGACAGGGTTCTGGTATACCAGATACGCAGTATTTT.